A selection of T cell receptor beta chains follows, all from one sample in a study of graft-versus-host responses after intestinal transplantation. Sequencing was performed with immunoSEQ multiplex PCR; in TCRdb, only in-frame clones are kept and a portion is missing. The sample includes about 110,000 clones, 90% to 95% of them seen just once. These receptors lack a known antigen. Specimen: unstimulated CD8+ T cells sorted from spleen or lymph node cells, collected before intestinal transplant. Source of these receptors: a human donor who received an intestinal transplant. CDR3s include the opening cysteine and the closing phenylalanine or tryptophan. Size values are once, few and many counts, or a class for expanded clones, and some rows have none.

V gene	clone size	J gene	CDR3 protein
TRBV30	once	TRBJ2-7	CARRGVTNEQYF
TRBV4-1	.	TRBJ2-7	CASSLDRVGGSPSYEQYF
TRBV4-2	.	TRBJ2-3	CASSQETSGRPTDTQYF
TRBV15	.	TRBJ2-1	CATSRDSWGGRVNEQFF
TRBV27	.	TRBJ2-5	CASSPNNQETQYF
TRBV27	.	TRBJ2-1	CASSFRGAPTYNEQFF
TRBV11-1	.	TRBJ2-1	CASSLGMSSGVYNEQFF
TRBV27	.	TRBJ2-7	CASSPPGTGGLNEQYF
TRBV13	.	TRBJ1-2	CASSFNGQGALGYGYTF
TRBV29-1	.	TRBJ2-5	CSVNPDQETQYF
TRBV2	.	TRBJ2-7	CASTDFGLANEQYF
TRBV6-1	.	TRBJ2-5	CASTPGKHNQETQYF
TRBV7-2	.	TRBJ2-1	CASNPEWGGGHEQFF
TRBV7-9	once	TRBJ1-3	CASSLMADGNTIYF
TRBV7-9	.	TRBJ2-7	CASSLAYSYEQYF
TRBV7-8	.	TRBJ2-7	CASSYLDAAYEQYF
TRBV9	once	TRBJ1-5	CASSFDGSNQPQHF
TRBV2	.	TRBJ1-4	CASQPSNEKLFF
TRBV11-2	.	TRBJ2-7	CASSGPFQSYEQYF
TRBV11-2	.	TRBJ2-1	CASSLGAGVYNEQFF
TRBV6-4	.	TRBJ2-1	CASSDGGLAGNEQFF
TRBV14	.	TRBJ2-1	CASSQDIPQVLRYNEQFF
TRBV18	once	TRBJ2-3	CASSPSAITDTQYF
TRBV6-5	once	TRBJ2-7	CASRFPTGGSYEQYF
TRBV12-5	.	TRBJ1-5	CASHLDLAANQPQHF
TRBV27	.	TRBJ2-7	CASSSRLAGRLEYEQYF
TRBV27	.	TRBJ2-1	CASSLSSGSWNEQFF
TRBV6-6	few	TRBJ1-1	CASSYSMGGTEAFF
TRBV11-2	.	TRBJ2-3	CASSFAPSGRADTQYF
TRBV6-1	.	TRBJ2-6	CASSELYRYKVAPFVLTF
TRBV27	.	TRBJ2-7	CASSLVTSGAEQYF
TRBV13	.	.	CASSPPPGQVAYEQYF
TRBV7-8	.	TRBJ1-5	CASSAPLGNQPQHF
TRBV10-3	few	TRBJ2-7	CAISGTGGEEYF
TRBV27	.	TRBJ2-5	CASQGLAAEETQYF
TRBV7-6	.	TRBJ2-5	CASSLERSVQETQYF
TRBV6-1	.	TRBJ1-4	CASRGGAGELFF
TRBV14	.	TRBJ2-1	CASSQEDRLEQFF
TRBV6-5	.	TRBJ1-2	CASSSLTVNYGYTF
TRBV19	few	TRBJ2-7	CASSISSYEQYF